The clone carrying this T cell receptor (beta chain) was detected many times. This sample is part of a study of T cells in Graves' hyperthyroidism and ophthalmopathy. In germline, CDR1 is SEHNR, CDR2 FQNEAQ (reference sequence). The CDR3 covers 16 residues. The V end was cut by 1 base, the J end by 3 bases, with 14 bases between. Amplification of TCR beta CDR3 regions was performed using RNA transcripts as template. First-round RT-PCR with HTBI primers amplified the TCR CDR3 region. TCRdb analysed the multiplex PCR reads with MiXCR anew, one entry per CDR3 protein. Here the sample spans roughly 500,000 distinct CDR3 sequences, roughly 14% being singletons.

The rearrangement uses TRBV7-9 and TRBJ2-3; possible D gene TRBD2, 6 bases. Sequenced: blood. The TCR comes from a woman in her twenties or thirties with Graves' hyperthyroidism that later progressed to Graves' ophthalmopathy. CDR3 loop: CASSLGASVGTDTQYF. The DNA of the CDR3 is TGTGCCAGCAGCTTAGGGGCTAGCGTGGGGACAGATACGCAGTATTTT.